The clone carrying this TCR beta chain was found a few times. Original methodology: By means of reference gene primer amplification, nucleated cell counts were estimated. The method was immunoSEQ multiplex PCR; TCRdb's version includes in-frame clones alone and lacks a portion of them. V and J calls and clone size are copied from that table; D and trimming were computed from the DNA. This table holds about 200,000 clones, roughly 80% found once. The sample belongs to a study of blood T cell repertoires in COVID-19. Overall study context: Sites across the United States, Italy and Spain contributed samples from acute and convalescent COVID-19. T cells, B-cell-depleted T cells, or PBMCs supplied cDNA or gDNA.

Losses at the gene ends were 1 base for V and 5 bases for J; bases not matched to a gene: 4. CDR1 and CDR2 (germline): SEHNR, FQNEAQ (reference sequence). The CDR3 is 14 residues long. The J gene is TRBJ2-7, the V gene TRBV7-9; 8 positions match TRBD2. The origin of this receptor is a human donor in a cohort sampled during active COVID-19. Specimen: peripheral blood. The CDR3 nucleotides are TGTGCCAGCAGCTTAGGGTCGGGAGGGGACGAGCAGTACTTC. Its protein is CASSLGSGGDEQYF.